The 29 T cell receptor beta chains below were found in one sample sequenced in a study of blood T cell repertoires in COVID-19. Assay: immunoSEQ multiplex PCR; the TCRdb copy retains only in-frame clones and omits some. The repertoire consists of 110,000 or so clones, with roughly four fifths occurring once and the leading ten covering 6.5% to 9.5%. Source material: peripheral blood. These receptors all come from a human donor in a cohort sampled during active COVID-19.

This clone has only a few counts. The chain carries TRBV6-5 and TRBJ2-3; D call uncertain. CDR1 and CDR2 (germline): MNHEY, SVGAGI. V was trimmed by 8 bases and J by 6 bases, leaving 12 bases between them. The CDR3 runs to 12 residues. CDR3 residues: CASRGTWDTQYF. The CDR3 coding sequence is TGTGCCAGCCGCGGCACCTGGGATACGCAGTATTTT.

The CDR3 nucleotides are TGTGCCAGTAGTACTCACGGGACAGGTTTAGGCTACACCTTC. It translates to CASSTHGTGLGYTF. The rearrangement joins TRBV19 to TRBJ1-2; TRBD1 matches 8 bases. Per germline, CDR1 LNHDA and CDR2 SQIVND (reference sequence). J was trimmed by 8 bases and V by 4 bases; bases with no gene match: 9. CDR3 length: 14 residues.

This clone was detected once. CDR3 coding DNA: TGTGCCAGCAGCGGCAGGGTAGGCTCCTACGAGCAGTACTTC. Translation: CASSGRVGSYEQYF. The chain combines TRBV9 with TRBJ2-7, with a possible D match to TRBD1 (5 bases). Trimming removed 3 bases at V and 0 bases at J, with 10 bases between. The CDR3 contains 14 residues. The germline CDR1 and CDR2 sequences are SGDLS and YYNGEE.

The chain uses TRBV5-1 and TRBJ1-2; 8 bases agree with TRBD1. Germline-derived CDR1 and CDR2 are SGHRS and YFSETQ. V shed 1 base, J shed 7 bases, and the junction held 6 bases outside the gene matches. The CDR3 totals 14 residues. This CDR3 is CASSLISGGVGYTF. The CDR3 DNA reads TGCGCCAGCAGCTTGATCTCAGGGGGCGTTGGCTACACCTTC.

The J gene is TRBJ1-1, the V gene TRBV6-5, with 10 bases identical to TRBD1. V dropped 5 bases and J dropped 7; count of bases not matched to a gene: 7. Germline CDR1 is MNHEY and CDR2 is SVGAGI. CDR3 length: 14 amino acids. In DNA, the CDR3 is TGTGCCAGCAGTCGGGGGACAGGGGAAATTGAAGCTTTCTTT. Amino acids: CASSRGTGEIEAFF.

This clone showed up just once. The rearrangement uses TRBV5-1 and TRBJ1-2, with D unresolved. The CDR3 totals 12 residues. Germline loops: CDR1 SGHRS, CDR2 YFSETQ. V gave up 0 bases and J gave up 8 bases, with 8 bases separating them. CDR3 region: CASSLGARGYTF. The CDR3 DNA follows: TGCGCCAGCAGCTTGGGGGCGAGAGGCTACACCTTC.

CDR3 nucleotide sequence: TGTGCCATCACCGCCGCGACAGGGGACTATGGCTACACCTTC. It encodes CAITAATGDYGYTF. This chain links TRBV10-3 with TRBJ1-2, with 8 bases aligning to TRBD1. V lost 7 bases to trimming and J lost 3 bases; unmatched junction nucleotides: 7. CDR1 and CDR2 (germline): ENHRY, SYGVKD. The CDR3 is 14 amino acids.

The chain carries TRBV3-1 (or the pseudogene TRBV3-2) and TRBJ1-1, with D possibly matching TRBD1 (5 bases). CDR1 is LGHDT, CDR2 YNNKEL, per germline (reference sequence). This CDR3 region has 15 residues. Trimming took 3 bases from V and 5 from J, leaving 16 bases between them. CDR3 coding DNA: TGTGCCAGCAGCCATGTCGGGGGGGTTCGAACTGAAGCTTTCTTT. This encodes CASSHVGGVRTEAFF.

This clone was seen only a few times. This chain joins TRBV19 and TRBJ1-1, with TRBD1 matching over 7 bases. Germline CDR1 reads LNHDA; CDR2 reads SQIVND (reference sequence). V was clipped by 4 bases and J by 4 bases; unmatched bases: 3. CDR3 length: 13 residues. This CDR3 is CASSTTGLTEAFF. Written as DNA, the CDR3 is TGTGCCAGTAGTACGACAGGGCTCACTGAAGCTTTCTTT.

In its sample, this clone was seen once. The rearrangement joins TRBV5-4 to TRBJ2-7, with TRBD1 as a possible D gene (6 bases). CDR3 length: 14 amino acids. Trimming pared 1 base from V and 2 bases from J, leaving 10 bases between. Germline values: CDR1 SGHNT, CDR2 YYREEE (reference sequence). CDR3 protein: CASSLKQGAYEQYF. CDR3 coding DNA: TGTGCCAGCAGCTTGAAACAGGGTGCCTACGAGCAGTACTTC.

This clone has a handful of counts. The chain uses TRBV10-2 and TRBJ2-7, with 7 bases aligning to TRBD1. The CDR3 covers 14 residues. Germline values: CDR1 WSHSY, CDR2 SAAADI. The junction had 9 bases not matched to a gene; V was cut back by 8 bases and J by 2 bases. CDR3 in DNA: TGCGCCAGCGGGGGTGAGACAGGGACCTACGAGCAGTACTTC. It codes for CASGGETGTYEQYF.

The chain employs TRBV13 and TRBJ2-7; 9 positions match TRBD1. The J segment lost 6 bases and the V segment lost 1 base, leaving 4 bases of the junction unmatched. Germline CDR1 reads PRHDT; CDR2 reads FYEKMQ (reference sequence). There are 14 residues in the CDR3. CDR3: CASSLDRGLGEQYF. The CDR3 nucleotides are TGTGCCAGCAGCTTAGACAGGGGGCTGGGCGAGCAGTACTTC.

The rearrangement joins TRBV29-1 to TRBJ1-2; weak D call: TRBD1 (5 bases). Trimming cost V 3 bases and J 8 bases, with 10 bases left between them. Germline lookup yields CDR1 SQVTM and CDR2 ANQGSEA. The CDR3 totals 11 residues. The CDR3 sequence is CSVEGGRGYTF. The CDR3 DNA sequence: TGCAGCGTTGAGGGGGGACGCGGCTACACCTTC.

CDR3 region: CASSEQGLPNSPLHF. CDR3 in DNA: TGTGCCAGCAGCGAACAGGGGTTACCCAATTCACCCCTCCACTTT. The rearrangement links TRBV9 to TRBJ1-6; 7 nucleotides align to TRBD1. CDR1 and CDR2 (germline): SGDLS, YYNGEE. J was trimmed by 7 bases and V by 3 bases; bases with no gene match: 7. This CDR3 spans 15 amino acids.

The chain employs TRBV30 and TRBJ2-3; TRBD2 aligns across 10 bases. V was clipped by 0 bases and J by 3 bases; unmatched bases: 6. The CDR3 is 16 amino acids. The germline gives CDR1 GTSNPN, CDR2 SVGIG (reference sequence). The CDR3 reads CAWSVKRGGFTDTQYF. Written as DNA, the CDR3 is TGTGCCTGGAGTGTTAAGCGGGGGGGCTTTACAGATACGCAGTATTTT.

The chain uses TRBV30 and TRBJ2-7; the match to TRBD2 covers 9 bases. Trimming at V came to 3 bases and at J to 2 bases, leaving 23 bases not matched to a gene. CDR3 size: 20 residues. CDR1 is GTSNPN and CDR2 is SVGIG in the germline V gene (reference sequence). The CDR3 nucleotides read TGTGCCTGGAGCCGGGACGCCAGACATTTCCCGGGACTAGCCGCCTACGAGCAGTACTTC. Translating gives CAWSRDARHFPGLAAYEQYF.

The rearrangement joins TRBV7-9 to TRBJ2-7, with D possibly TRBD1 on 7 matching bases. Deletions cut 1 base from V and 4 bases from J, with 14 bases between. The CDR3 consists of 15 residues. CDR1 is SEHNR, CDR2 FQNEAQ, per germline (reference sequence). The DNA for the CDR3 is TGTGCCAGCAGCTTAGGGCCGGCAGGGGGGTACGAGCAGTACTTC. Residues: CASSLGPAGGYEQYF.

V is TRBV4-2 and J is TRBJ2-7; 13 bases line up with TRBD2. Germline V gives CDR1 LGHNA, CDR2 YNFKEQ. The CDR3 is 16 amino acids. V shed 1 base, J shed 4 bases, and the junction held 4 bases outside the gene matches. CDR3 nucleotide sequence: TGTGCCAGCAGCCAAGTAGGGGGACTAGCGGGATACGAGCAGTACTTC. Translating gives CASSQVGGLAGYEQYF.

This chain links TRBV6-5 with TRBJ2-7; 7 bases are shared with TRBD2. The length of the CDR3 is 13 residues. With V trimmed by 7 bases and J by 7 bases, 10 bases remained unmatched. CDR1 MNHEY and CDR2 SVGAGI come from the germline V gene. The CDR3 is CASTLAGGGEQYF. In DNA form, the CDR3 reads TGTGCCAGCACTTTAGCGGGTGGGGGTGAGCAGTACTTC.

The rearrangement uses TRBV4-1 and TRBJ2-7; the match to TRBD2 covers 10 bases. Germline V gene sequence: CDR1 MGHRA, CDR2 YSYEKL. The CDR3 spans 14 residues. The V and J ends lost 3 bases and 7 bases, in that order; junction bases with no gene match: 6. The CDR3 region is CASSHLAGVGEQYF. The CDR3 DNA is TGCGCCAGCAGCCACCTAGCGGGAGTCGGTGAGCAGTACTTC.

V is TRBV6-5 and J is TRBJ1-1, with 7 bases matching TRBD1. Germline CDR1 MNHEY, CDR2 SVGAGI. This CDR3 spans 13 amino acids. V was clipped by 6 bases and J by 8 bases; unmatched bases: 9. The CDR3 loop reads CASSLPGGTEAFF. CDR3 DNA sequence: TGTGCCAGCAGCCTCCCAGGGGGAACCGAAGCTTTCTTT.

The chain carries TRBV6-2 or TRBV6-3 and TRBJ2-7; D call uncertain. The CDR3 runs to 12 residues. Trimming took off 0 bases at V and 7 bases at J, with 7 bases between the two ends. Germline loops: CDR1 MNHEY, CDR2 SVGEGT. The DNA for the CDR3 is TGTGCCAGCAGTTACTCCCGGTTAGAGCAGTACTTC. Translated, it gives CASSYSRLEQYF.

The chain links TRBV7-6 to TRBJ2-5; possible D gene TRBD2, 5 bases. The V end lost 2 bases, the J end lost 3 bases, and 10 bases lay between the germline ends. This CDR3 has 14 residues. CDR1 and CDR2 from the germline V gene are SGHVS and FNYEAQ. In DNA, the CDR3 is TGTGCCAGCAGCTTATCCCCCGGGGAAGAGACCCAGTACTTC. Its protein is CASSLSPGEETQYF.

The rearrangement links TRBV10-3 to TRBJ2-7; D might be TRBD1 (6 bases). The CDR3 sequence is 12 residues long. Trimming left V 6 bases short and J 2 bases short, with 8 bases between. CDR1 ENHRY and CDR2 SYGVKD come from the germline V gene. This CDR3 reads CAIRGQPYEQYF. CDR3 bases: TGTGCCATCAGAGGACAGCCCTACGAGCAGTACTTC.

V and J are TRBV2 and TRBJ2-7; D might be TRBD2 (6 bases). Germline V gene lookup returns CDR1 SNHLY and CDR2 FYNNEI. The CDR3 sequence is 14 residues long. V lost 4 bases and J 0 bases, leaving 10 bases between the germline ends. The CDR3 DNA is TGTGCCAGCAGTGTGCGGGGAGGCTCCTACGAGCAGTACTTC. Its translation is CASSVRGGSYEQYF.

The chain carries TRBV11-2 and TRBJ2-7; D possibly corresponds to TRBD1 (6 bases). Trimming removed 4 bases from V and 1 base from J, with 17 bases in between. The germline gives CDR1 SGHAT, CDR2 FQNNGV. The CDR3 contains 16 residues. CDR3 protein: CASSSWTDSLSYEQYF. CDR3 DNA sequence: TGTGCCAGCAGCTCTTGGACAGATAGCTTATCCTACGAGCAGTACTTC.

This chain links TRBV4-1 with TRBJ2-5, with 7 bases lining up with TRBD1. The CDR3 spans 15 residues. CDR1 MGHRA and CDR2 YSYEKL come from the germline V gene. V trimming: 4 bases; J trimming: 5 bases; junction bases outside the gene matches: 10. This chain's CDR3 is CASSPATGAGETQYF. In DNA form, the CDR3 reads TGCGCCAGCAGCCCCGCCACAGGGGCAGGGGAGACCCAGTACTTC.

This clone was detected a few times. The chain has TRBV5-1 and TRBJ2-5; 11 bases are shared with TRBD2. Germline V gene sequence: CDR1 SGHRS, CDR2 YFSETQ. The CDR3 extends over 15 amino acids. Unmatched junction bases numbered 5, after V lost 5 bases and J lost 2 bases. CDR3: CASRSGLADQETQYF. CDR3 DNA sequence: TGCGCCAGCAGATCGGGACTAGCGGATCAAGAGACCCAGTACTTC.

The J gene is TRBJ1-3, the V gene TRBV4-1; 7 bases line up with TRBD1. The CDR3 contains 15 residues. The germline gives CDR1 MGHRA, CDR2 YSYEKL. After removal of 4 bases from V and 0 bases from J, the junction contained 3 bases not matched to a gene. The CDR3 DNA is TGCGCCAGCAGCCGAGGGGACAGCTCTGGAAACACCATATATTTT. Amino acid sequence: CASSRGDSSGNTIYF.